The subject of this entry is one T cell receptor (beta chain). The antigen is unknown. These data originate in a study of CD8 T cells in ankylosing spondylitis. TCRdb reprocessed the 5' RACE reads with MiXCR, giving one entry per CDR3 protein. The data contain 200,000 to 250,000 distinct CDR3 sequences, around 18% of them singletons. The CDR3 covers 16 residues. Trimming took 7 bases from V and 6 from J; bases not matched to a gene: 14. Germline-derived CDR1 and CDR2 are MDHEN and SYDVKM. Study-wide results and limits: The study identified a TCR beta motif of several highly homologous variants that appeared characteristic of ankylosing spondylitis blood. A CD8+ phenotype characterized the disease-linked clones, which were relatively rare in peripheral blood.

The sequenced material came from blood, either unsorted or a sorted T cell fraction (not recorded which). The TCR comes from a male donor with ankylosing spondylitis. The J gene is TRBJ2-1, the V gene TRBV28; 8 nucleotides line up with TRBD2. The CDR3 DNA is TGTGCCAGCACTCCTCCAGGTCGGGAGGGCCTCAATGAGCAGTTCTTC. Translated, it gives CASTPPGREGLNEQFF.